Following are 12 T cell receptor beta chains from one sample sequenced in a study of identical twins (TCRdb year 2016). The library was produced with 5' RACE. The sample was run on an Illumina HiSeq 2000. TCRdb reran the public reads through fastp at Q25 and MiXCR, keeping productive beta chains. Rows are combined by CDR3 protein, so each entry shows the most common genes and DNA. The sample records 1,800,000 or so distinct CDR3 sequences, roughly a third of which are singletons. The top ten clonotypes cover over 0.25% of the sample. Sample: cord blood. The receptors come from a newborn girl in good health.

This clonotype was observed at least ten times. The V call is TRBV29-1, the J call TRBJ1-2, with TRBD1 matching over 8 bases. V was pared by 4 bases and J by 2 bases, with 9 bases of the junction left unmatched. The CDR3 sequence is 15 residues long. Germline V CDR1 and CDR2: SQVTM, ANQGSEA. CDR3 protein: CSVATGTGPNYGYTF. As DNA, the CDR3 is TGCAGCGTTGCGACTGGGACAGGACCAAACTATGGCTACACCTTC. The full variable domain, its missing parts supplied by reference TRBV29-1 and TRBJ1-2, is SAVISQKPSRDICQRGTSLTIQCQVDSQVTMMFWYRQQPGQSLTLIATANQGSEATYESGFVIDKFPISRPNLTFSTLTVSNMSPEDSSIYLCSVATGTGPNYGYTFGSGTRLTVV.

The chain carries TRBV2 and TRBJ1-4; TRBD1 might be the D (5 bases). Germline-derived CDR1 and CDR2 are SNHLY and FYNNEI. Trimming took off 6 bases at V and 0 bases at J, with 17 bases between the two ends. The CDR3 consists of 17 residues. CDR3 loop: CASSTLRQSSTNEKLFF. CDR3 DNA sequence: TGTGCCAGCAGCACACTACGACAGAGTTCAACTAATGAAAAACTGTTTTTT.

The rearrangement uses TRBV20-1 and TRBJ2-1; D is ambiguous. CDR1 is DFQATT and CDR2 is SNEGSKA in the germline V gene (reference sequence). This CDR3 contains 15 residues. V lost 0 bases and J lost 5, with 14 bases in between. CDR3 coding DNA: TGCAGTGCTAGAGATCTCCAAGGGATTAACAATGAGCAGTTCTTC. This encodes CSARDLQGINNEQFF.

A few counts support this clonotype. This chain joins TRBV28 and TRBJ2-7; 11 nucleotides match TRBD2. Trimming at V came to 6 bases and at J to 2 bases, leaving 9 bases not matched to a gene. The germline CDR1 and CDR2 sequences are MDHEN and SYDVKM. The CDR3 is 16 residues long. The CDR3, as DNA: TGTGCCAGCAGGCCCTTTGGGACTAGCGGAACCTACGAGCAGTACTTC. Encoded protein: CASRPFGTSGTYEQYF.

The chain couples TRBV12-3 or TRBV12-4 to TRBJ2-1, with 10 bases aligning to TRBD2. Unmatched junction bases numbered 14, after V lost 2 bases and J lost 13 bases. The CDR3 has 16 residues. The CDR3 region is CASSLPPTSGQETQFF. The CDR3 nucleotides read TGTGCCAGCAGTTTACCCCCGACTAGCGGGCAAGAGACCCAGTTCTTC.

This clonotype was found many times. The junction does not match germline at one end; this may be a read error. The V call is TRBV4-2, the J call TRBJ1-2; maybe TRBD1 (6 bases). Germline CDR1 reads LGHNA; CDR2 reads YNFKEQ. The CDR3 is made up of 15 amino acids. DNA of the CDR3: TGCGCCAGCAGCCAAGAGAACAGGGCGAACTATGGCTACACCTTC. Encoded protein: CASSQENRANYGYTF.

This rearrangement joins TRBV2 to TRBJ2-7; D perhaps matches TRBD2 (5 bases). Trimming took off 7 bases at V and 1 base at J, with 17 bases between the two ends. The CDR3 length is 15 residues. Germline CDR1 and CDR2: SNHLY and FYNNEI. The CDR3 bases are TGTGCCAGCACAAGGGAGACTCCCGTTTCCTACGAGCAGTACTTC. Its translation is CASTRETPVSYEQYF.

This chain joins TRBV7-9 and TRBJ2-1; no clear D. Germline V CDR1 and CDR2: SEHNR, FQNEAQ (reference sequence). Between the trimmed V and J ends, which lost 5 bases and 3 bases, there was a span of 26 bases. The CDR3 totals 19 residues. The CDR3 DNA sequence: TGTGCCAGCAGCCCCAAGTCTGCTACCCAGCGCATCTTCTACAATGAGCAGTTCTTC. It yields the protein CASSPKSATQRIFYNEQFF.

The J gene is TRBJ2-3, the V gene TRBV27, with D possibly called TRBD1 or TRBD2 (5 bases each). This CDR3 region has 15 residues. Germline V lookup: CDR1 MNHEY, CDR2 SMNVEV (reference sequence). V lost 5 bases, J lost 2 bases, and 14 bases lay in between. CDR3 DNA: TGTGCCAGCAGTGCCACAGGACTGGACACAGATACGCAGTATTTT. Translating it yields CASSATGLDTDTQYF.

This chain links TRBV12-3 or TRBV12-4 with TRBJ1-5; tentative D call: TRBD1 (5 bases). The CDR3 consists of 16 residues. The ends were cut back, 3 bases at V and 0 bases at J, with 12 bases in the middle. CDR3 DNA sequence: TGTGCCAGCAGTTTTCAGGGCATGCTTAGCAATCAGCCCCAGCATTTT. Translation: CASSFQGMLSNQPQHF.

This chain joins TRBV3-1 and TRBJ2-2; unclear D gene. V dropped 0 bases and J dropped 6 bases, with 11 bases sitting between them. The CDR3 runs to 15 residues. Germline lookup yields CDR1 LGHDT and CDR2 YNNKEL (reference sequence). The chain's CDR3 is CASSQEIWRAGELFF. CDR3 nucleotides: TGTGCCAGCAGCCAAGAGATTTGGAGAGCCGGGGAGCTGTTTTTT.

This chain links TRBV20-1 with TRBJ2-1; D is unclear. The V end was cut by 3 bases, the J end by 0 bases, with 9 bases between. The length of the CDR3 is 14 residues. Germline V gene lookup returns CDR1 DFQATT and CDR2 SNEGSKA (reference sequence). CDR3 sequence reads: CSASRLGSYNEQFF. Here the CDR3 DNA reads TGCAGTGCTAGCCGCCTCGGCTCCTACAATGAGCAGTTCTTC.